This TCR beta chain emerged from a study of cytomegalovirus exposure and HLA in healthy donors. Whole-study findings and limits: A later analysis linked around 15,000 TCR beta sequences to HLA alleles at 0.05 false discovery rate. Solely CMV serostatus was available to characterize immune exposure.

Concerning this clone: The antigen is undetermined.

Deletions cut 2 bases from V and 7 bases from J, with 9 bases between. The CDR3 is 12 amino acids. CDR1 is GTSNPN and CDR2 is SVGIG in the germline V gene (reference sequence). The PCR ran on 60 Vbeta and 13 Jbeta primers. Produced via immunoSEQ multiplex PCR; TCRdb's table is partial and in-frame only. The sample gives roughly 290,000 clones, about four fifths of which show up once; roughly 0.31% is in the top ten. Every donor was a healthy person donating bone marrow. The chain employs TRBV30 and TRBJ2-1; TRBD2 is a possible D gene (5 bases). The material sequenced was PBMCs. The TCR originated in a girl aged 2-10 years in good health and CMV-seronegative. The CDR3 sequence is CAWSRPGNEQFF. The CDR3 DNA follows: TGTGCCTGGAGTCGTCCGGGAAATGAGCAGTTCTTC.